Given below is one T cell receptor beta chain in context. The data derive from a study of blood T cell repertoires in COVID-19. On the study more broadly: There were acute and convalescent COVID-19 samples, and they came from the United States, Italy and Spain. The analysed material was cDNA or gDNA that came from T cells, B-cell-depleted T cells, or PBMCs.

The CDR3 has 13 residues. Trimming removed 6 bases from V and 6 bases from J, with 12 bases in between. Per the original methods: Amplification of reference gene primers provided the estimated nucleated cell counts. Clones were read by immunoSEQ multiplex PCR, and TCRdb kept only the in-frame ones, dropping some. D and trimming were read from the DNA, whereas the V and J calls and clone size are those reported in that table. The sample yields roughly 120,000 clones, approximately 81% seen once. The sequenced sample was peripheral blood. This TCR was sampled from a man aged 35 to 55 with acute or convalescent COVID-19. This chain connects TRBV12-3 or TRBV12-4 to TRBJ1-5, with D uncertain. The CDR3 reads CASSRRNTQPQHF. In DNA form, the CDR3 reads TGTGCCAGCAGCCGCAGGAATACTCAGCCCCAGCATTTT.